The text below deals with one T cell receptor (beta chain). This specimen belongs to a study of T cell changes during pregnancy in multiple sclerosis. The method was immunoSEQ multiplex PCR; TCRdb's version includes in-frame clones alone and lacks a portion of them. The sample lists 45,000 to 55,000 clones, 80% to 95% occurring once. Germline V gives CDR1 LNHNV, CDR2 YYDKDF (reference sequence). V was clipped by 3 bases and J by 9 bases, with 6 bases between them. The CDR3 loop spans 11 amino acids. The material sequenced was peripheral blood, taken in the third trimester of pregnancy. The chain employs TRBV15 and TRBJ2-1, with D possibly TRBD1 on 5 matching bases. The receptor's source is a female donor with multiple sclerosis, enrolled in a pregnancy study. The CDR3: CATSSRVEQFF. The CDR3 DNA reads as TGTGCCACCAGCAGCAGGGTTGAGCAGTTCTTC.